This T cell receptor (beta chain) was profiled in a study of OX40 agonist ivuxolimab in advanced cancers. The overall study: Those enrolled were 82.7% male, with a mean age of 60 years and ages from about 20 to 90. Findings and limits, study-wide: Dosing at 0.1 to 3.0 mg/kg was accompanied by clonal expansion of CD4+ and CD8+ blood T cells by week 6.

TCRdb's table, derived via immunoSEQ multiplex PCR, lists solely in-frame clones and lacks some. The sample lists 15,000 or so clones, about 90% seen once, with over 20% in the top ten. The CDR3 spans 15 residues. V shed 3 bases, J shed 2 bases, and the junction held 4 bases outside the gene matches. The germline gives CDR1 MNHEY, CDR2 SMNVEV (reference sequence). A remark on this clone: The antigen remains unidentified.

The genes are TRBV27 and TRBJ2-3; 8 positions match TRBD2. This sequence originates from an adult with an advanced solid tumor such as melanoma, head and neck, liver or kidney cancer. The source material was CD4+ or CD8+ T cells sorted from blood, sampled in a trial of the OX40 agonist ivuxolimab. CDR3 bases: TGTGCCAGCAGTTTCACTAGCGGCAACACAGATACGCAGTATTTT. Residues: CASSFTSGNTDTQYF.